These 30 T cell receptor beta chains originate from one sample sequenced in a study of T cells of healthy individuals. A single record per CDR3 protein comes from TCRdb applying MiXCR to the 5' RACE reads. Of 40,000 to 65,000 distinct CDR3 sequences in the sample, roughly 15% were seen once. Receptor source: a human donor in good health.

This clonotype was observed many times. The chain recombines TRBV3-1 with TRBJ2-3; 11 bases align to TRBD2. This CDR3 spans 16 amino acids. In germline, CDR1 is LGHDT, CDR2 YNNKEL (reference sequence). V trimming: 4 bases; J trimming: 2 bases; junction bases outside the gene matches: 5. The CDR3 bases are TGTGCCAGCAGCCTCCGACTAGCGGGGAACACAGATACGCAGTATTTT. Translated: CASSLRLAGNTDTQYF.

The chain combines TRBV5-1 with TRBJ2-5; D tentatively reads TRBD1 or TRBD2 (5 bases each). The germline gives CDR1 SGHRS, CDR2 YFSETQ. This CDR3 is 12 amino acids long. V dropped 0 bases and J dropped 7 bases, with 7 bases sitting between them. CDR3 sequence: CASSLGDGTQYF. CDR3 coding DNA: TGCGCCAGCAGCTTGGGGGACGGGACCCAGTACTTC.

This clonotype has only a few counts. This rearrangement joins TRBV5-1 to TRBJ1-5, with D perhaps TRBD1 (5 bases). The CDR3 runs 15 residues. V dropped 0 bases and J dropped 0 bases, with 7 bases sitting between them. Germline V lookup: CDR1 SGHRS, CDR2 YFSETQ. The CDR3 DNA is TGCGCCAGCAGCTTGGGAGGGGCTAGCAATCAGCCCCAGCATTTT. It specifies CASSLGGASNQPQHF.

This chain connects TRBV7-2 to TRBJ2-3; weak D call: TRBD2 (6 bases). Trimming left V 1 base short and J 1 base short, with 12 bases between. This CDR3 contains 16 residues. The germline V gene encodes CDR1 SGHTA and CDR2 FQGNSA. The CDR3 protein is CASSLGAGIGTDTQYF. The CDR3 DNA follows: TGTGCCAGCAGCTTAGGGGCGGGGATAGGCACAGATACGCAGTATTTT.

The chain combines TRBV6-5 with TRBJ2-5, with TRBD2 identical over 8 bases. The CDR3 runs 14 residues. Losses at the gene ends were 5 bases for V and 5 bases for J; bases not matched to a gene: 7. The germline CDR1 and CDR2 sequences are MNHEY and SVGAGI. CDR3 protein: CASSAGTRRETQYF. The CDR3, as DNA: TGTGCCAGCAGTGCCGGGACTAGGAGGGAGACCCAGTACTTC.

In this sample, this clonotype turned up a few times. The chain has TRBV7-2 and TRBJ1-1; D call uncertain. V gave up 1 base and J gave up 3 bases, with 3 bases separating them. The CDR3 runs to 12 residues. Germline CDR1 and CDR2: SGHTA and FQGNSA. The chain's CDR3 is CASSLDYTEAFF. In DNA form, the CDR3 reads TGTGCCAGCAGCTTAGATTACACTGAAGCTTTCTTT.

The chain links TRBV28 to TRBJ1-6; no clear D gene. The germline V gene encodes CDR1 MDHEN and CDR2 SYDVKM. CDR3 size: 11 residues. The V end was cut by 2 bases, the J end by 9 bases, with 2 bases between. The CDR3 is CASSLSSPLHF. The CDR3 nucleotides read TGTGCCAGCAGTTTAAGTTCACCCCTCCACTTT.

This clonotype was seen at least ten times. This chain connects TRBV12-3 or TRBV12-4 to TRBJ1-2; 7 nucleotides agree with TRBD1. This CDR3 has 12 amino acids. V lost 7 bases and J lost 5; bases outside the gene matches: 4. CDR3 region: CASNRQGYGYTF. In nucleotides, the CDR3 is TGTGCCAGCAACCGACAGGGATATGGCTACACCTTC.

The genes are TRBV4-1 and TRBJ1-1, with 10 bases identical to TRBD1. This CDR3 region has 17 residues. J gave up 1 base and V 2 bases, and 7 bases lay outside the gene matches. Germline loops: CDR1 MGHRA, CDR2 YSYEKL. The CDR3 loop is CASSQTRDRGSNTEAFF. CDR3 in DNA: TGCGCCAGCAGCCAAACCCGGGACAGGGGCTCGAACACTGAAGCTTTCTTT.

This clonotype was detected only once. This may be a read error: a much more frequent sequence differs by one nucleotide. The chain's CDR3 is CSVDGRRRHNEQYF. In DNA, the CDR3 is TGCAGCGTTGATGGCAGGCGACGACACAATGAGCAGTACTTC. The chain has TRBV29-1 and TRBJ2-7; D not certain. V was cut by 3 bases and J by 7 bases, with 19 bases left in between. Germline-derived CDR1 and CDR2 are SQVTM and ANQGSEA. The CDR3 is made up of 14 amino acids.

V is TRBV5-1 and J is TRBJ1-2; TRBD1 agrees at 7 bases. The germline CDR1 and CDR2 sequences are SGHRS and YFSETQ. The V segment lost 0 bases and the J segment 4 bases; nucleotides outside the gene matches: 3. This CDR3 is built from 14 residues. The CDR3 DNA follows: TGCGCCAGCAGCTTGGGACAGGGAACCTATGGCTACACCTTC. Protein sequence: CASSLGQGTYGYTF.

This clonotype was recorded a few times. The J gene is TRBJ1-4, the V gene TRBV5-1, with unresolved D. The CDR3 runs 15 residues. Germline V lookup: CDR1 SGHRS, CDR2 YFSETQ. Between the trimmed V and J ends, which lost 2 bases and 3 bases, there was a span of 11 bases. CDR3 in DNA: TGCGCCAGCAGCTTCATCGGAAATCCTAATGAAAAACTGTTTTTT. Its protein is CASSFIGNPNEKLFF.

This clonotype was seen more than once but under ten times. CDR3: CASSLKRARTNEKLFF. CDR3 DNA sequence: TGTGCCAGCAGCTTAAAAAGGGCGCGGACTAATGAAAAACTGTTTTTT. This chain uses TRBV13 with TRBJ1-4; D gene ambiguous. This CDR3 contains 16 residues. Trimming took 2 bases from V and 2 from J, leaving 12 bases between them. CDR1 and CDR2 from the germline V gene are PRHDT and FYEKMQ (reference sequence).

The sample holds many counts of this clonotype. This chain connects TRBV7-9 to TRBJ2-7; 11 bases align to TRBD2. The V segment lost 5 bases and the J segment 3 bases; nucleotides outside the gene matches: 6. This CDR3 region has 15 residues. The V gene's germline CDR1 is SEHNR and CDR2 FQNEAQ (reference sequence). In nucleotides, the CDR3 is TGTGCCAGCAGCACTGCTAGCGGGGGGCACTACGAGCAGTACTTC. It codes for CASSTASGGHYEQYF.

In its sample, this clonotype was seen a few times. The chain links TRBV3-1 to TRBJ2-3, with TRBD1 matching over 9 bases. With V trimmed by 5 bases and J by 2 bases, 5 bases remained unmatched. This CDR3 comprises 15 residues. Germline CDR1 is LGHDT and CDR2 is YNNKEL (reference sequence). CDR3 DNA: TGTGCCAGCAGCTCCGGGACAGGGTTCACAGATACGCAGTATTTT. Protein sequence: CASSSGTGFTDTQYF.

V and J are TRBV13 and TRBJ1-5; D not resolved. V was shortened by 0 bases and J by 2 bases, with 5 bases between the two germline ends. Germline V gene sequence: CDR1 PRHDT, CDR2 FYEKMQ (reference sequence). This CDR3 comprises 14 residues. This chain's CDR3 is CASSLGDGNQPQHF. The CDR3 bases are TGTGCCAGCAGCTTAGGGGACGGCAATCAGCCCCAGCATTTT.

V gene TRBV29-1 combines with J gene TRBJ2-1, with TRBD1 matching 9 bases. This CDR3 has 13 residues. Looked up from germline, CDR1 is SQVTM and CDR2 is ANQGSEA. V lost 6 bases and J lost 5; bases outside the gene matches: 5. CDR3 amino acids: CSVRDRDHNEQFF. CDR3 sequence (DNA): TGCAGCGTCCGGGACAGGGACCACAATGAGCAGTTCTTC.

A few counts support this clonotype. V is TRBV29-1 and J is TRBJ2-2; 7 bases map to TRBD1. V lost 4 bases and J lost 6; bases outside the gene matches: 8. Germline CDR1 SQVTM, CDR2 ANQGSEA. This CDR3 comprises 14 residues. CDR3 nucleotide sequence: TGCAGCGTTGCCGAAAGGGGGCGTGCCGGGGAGCTGTTTTTT. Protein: CSVAERGRAGELFF.

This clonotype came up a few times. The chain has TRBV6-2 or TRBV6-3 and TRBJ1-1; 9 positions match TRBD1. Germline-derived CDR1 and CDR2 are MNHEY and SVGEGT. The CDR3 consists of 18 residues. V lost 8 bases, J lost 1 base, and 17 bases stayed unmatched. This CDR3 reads CASVRDRAIIRSNTEAFF. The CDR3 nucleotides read TGTGCCAGCGTCCGGGACAGGGCGATCATACGTTCGAACACTGAAGCTTTCTTT.

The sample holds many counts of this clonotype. The CDR3 DNA sequence: TGTGCCAGCAGCCAATCCGCCCTAATCTATGGCTACACCTTC. Translated, it gives CASSQSALIYGYTF. J is TRBJ1-2 and V is TRBV14; D is undetermined. The CDR3 extends over 14 amino acids. Germline V gives CDR1 SGHDN, CDR2 FVKESK. V gave up 2 bases and J gave up 4 bases, with 11 bases separating them.

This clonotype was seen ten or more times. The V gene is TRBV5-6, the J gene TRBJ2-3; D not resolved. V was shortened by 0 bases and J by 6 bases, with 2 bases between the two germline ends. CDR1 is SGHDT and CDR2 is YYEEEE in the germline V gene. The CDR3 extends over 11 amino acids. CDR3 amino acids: CASSLADTQYF. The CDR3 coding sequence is TGTGCCAGCAGCTTGGCGGATACGCAGTATTTT.

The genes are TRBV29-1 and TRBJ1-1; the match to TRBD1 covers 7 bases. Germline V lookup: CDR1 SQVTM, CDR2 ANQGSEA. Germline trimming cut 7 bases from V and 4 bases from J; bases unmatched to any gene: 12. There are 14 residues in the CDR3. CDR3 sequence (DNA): TGCAGCGCCCGTAGGGGGCTGGGCGGCACTGAAGCTTTCTTT. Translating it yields CSARRGLGGTEAFF.

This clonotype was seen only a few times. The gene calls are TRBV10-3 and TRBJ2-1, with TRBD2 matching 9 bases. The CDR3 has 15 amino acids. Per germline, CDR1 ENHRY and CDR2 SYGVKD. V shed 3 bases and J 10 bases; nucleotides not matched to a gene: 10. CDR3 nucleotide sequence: TGTGCCATCAGTGATGAACTAGCGGGCCTATCAGAGCAGTTCTTC. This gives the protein CAISDELAGLSEQFF.

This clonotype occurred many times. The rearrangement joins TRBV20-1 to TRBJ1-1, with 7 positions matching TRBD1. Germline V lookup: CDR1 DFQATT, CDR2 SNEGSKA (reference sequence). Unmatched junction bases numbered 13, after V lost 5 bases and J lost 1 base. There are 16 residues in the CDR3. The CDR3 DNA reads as TGCAGTGCTGGGGACGGACAGGCCCCCGGGAACACTGAAGCTTTCTTT. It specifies CSAGDGQAPGNTEAFF.

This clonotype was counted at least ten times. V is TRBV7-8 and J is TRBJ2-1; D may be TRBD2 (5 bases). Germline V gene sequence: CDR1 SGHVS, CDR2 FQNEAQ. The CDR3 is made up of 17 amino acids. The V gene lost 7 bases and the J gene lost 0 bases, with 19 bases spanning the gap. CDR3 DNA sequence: TGTGCCAGCACGTTGCGGACTGTCCTTAGCTCCTACAATGAGCAGTTCTTC. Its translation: CASTLRTVLSSYNEQFF.

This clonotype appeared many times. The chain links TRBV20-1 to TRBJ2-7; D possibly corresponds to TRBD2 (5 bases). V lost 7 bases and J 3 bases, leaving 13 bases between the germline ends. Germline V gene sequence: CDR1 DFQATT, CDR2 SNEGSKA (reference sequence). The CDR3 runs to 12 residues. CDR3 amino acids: CSVKALGYEQYF. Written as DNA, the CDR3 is TGCAGTGTCAAAGCACTAGGCTACGAGCAGTACTTC.

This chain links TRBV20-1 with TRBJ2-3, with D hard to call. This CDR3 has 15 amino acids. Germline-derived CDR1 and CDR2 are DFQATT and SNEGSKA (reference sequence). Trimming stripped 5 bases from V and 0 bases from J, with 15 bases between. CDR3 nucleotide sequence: TGCAGTGCTCCCCCGATCGGCGGAAGCACAGATACGCAGTATTTT. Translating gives CSAPPIGGSTDTQYF.

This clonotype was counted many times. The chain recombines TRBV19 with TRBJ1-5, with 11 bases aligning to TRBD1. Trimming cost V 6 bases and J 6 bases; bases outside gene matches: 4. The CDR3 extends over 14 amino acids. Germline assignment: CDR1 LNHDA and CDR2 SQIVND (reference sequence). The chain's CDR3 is CASRDRGQSQPQHF. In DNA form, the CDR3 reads TGTGCCAGTAGGGACAGGGGGCAGAGTCAGCCCCAGCATTTT. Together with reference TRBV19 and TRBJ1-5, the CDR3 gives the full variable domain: DGGITQSPKYLFRKEGQNVTLSCEQNLNHDAMYWYRQDPGQGLRLIYYSQIVNDFQKGDIAEGYSVSREKKESFPLTVTSAQKNPTAFYLCASRDRGQSQPQHFGDGTRLSIL.

CDR3 nucleotides: TGTGCCAGCAGCCGCCGGGACAGCTCTGGAAACACCATATATTTT. Protein product: CASSRRDSSGNTIYF. This rearrangement joins TRBV3-1 to TRBJ1-3; 7 bases fit TRBD1. V shed 4 bases, J shed 0 bases, and the junction held 3 bases outside the gene matches. In germline, CDR1 is LGHDT, CDR2 YNNKEL (reference sequence). This CDR3 has 15 amino acids. The variable domain in full, with the rest retrieved from reference TRBV3-1 and TRBJ1-3, is DTAVSQTPKYLVTQMGNDKSIKCEQNLGHDTMYWYKQDSKKFLKIMFSYNNKELIINETVPNRFSPKSPDKAHLNLHINSLELGDSAVYFCASSRRDSSGNTIYFGEGSWLTVV.

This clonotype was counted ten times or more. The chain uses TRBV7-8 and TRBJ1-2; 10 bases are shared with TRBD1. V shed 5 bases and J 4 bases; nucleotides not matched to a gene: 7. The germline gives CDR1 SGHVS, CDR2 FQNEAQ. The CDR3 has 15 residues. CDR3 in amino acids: CASSPSGTGAYGYTF. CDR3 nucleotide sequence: TGTGCCAGCAGCCCGTCCGGGACAGGGGCCTATGGCTACACCTTC.